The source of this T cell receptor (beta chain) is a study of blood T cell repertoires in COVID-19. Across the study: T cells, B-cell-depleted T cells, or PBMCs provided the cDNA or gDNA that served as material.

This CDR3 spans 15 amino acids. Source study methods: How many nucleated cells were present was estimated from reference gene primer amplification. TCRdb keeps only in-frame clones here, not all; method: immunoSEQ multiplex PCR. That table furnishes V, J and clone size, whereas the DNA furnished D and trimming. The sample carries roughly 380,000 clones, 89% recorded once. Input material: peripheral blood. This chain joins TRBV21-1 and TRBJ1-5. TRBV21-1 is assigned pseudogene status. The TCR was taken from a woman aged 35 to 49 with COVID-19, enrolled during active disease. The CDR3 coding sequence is TGTGCCAGCAACCCCCCGGACTATAGCAATCAGCCCCAGCATTTT. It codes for CASNPPDYSNQPQHF.